This entry is about one T cell receptor (beta chain). Produced via immunoSEQ multiplex PCR; TCRdb's table is partial and in-frame only. The sample has 80,000 to 100,000 clones, 80% seen once. These data originate in a study of glioma-infiltrating T cells after dendritic cell vaccination. The overall study: Dendritic cell vaccination trial patients had either newly diagnosed or recurrent glioblastoma. Three intradermal dendritic cell vaccine injections were given every two weeks.

Time point denoted: after dendritic cell vaccination, including at tumor progression/relapse. Germline V lookup: CDR1 SEHNR, CDR2 FQNEAQ (reference sequence). Trimming shortened V by 1 base and J by 1 base, and 9 bases separated the two germline ends. The CDR3 covers 15 residues. The V gene is TRBV7-9, the J gene TRBJ2-3, with D uncertain. This specimen consisted of blood, obtained after dendritic cell vaccination. The sequence derives from a human donor with glioblastoma. The CDR3 DNA reads TGTGCCAGCAGCTTAGACCTATTGGGCACAGATACGCAGTATTTT. Its translation: CASSLDLLGTDTQYF.